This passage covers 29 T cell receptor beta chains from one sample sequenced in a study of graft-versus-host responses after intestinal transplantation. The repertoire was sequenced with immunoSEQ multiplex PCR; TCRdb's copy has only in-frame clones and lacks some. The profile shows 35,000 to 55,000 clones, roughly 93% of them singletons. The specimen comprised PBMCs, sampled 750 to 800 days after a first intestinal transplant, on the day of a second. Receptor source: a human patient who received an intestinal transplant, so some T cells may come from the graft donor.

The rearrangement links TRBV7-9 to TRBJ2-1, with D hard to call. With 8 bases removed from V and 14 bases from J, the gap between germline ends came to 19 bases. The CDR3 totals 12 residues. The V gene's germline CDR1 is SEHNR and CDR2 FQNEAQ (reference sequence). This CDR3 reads CASRPSNSAEFF. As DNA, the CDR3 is TGTGCCAGCCGTCCCTCAAATTCCGCAGAGTTCTTC.

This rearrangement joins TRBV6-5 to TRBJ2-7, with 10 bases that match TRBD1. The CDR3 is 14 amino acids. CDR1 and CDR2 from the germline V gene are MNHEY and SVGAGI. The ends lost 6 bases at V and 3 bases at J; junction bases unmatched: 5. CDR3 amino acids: CASRLTGGIYEQYF. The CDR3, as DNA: TGTGCCAGCAGGTTGACAGGGGGCATCTACGAGCAGTACTTC.

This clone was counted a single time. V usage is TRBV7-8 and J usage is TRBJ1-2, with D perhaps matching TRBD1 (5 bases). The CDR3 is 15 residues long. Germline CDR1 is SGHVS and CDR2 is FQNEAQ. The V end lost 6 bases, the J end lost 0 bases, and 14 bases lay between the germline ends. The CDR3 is CASSVQVGANYGYTF. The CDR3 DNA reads TGTGCCAGCAGTGTACAGGTGGGAGCTAACTATGGCTACACCTTC.

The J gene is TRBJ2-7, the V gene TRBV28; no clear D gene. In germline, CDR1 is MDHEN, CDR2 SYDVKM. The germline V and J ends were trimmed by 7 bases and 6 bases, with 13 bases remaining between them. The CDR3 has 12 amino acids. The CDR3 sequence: CASTSMKSEQYF. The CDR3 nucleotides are TGTGCCAGCACGAGCATGAAGTCCGAGCAGTACTTC. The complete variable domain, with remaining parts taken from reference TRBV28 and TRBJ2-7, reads DVKVTQSSRYLVKRTGEKVFLECVQDMDHENMFWYRQDPGLGLRLIYFSYDVKMKEKGDIPEGYSVSREKKERFSLILESASTNQTSMYLCASTSMKSEQYFGPGTRLTVT.

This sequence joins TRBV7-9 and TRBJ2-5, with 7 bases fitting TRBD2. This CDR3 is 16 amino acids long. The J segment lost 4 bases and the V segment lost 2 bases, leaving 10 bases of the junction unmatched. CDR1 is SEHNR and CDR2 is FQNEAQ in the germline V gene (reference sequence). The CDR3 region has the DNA TGTGCCAGCAGCTTATATCCTAGCGGAGTGCTAGAGACCCAGTACTTC. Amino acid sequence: CASSLYPSGVLETQYF. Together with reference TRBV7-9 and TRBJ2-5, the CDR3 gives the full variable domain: DTGVSQNPRHKITKRGQNVTFRCDPISEHNRLYWYRQTLGQGPEFLTYFQNEAQLEKSRLLSDRFSAERPKGSFSTLEIQRTEQGDSAMYLCASSLYPSGVLETQYFGPGTRLLVL.

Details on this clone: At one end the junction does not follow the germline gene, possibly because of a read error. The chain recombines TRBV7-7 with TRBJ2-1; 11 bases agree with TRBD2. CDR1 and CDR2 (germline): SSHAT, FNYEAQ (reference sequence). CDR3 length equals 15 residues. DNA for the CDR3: TGTGCTAGCAGCTCAGGACTAGCGGGTAGTTATGAGCAGTTCTTC. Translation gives CASSSGLAGSYEQFF.

In DNA form, the CDR3 reads TGTGCCAGCAGTGAAGGCAGCGGAGATGGGGAGCAGTACTTC. Its translation: CASSEGSGDGEQYF. The V gene is TRBV2, the J gene TRBJ2-7; tentative D call: TRBD2 (5 bases). The V end was cut by 1 base, the J end by 7 bases, with 14 bases between. Germline CDR1 SNHLY, CDR2 FYNNEI. CDR3 length: 14 residues.

The CDR3 DNA sequence: TGTGCCAGTAAGAGGAACCCAGGGGGTGAGGACGAGCAGTACTTC. Residues: CASKRNPGGEDEQYF. The rearrangement joins TRBV19 to TRBJ2-5, with 7 bases aligning to TRBD1. The J call may be wrong; the DNA end is better matched by TRBJ2-7. Germline CDR1 LNHDA, CDR2 SQIVND (reference sequence). The CDR3 length is 15 residues.

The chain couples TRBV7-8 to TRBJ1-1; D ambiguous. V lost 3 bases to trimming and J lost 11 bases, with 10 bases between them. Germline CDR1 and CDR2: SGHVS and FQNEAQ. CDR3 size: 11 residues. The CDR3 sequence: CASSFSGWAFF. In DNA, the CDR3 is TGTGCCAGCAGCTTCTCTGGATGGGCTTTCTTT.

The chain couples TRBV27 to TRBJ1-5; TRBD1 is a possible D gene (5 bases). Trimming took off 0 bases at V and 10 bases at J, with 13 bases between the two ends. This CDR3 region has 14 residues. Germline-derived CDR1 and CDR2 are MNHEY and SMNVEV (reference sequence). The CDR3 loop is CASSLSQGMDPQHF. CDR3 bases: TGTGCCAGCAGTTTATCGCAGGGTATGGACCCCCAGCATTTT.

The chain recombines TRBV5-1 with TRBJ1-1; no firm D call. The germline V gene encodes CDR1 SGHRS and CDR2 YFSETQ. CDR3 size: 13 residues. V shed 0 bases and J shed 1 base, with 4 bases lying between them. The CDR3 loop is CASSLGGNTEAFF. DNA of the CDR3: TGCGCCAGCAGCTTGGGGGGGAACACTGAAGCTTTCTTT.

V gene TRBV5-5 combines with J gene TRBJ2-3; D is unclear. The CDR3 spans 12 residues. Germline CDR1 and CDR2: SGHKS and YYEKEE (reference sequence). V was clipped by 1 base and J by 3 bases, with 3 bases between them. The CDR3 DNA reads TGTGCCAGCAGCTTGAGAACAGATACGCAGTATTTT. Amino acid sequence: CASSLRTDTQYF.

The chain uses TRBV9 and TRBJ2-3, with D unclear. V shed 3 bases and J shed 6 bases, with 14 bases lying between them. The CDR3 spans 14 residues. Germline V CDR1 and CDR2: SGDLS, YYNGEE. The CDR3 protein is CASSAVQRSDTQYF. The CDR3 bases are TGTGCCAGCAGCGCGGTCCAACGGTCTGATACGCAGTATTTT.

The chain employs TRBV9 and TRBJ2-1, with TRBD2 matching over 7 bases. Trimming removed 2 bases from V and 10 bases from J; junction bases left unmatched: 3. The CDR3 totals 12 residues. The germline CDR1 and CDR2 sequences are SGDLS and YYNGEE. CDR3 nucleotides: TGTGCCAGCAGCGTTTGGGGGGGAGAGCAGTTCTTC. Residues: CASSVWGGEQFF.

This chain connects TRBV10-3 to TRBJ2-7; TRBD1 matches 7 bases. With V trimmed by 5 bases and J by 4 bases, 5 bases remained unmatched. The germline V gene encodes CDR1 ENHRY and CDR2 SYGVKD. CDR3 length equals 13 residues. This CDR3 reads CAISPGQKYEQYF. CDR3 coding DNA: TGTGCCATCAGTCCGGGACAGAAGTACGAGCAGTACTTC.

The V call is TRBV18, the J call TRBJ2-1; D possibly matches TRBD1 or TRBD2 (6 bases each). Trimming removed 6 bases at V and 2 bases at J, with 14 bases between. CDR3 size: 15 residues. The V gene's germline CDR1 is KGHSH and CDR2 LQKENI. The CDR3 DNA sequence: TGTGCCAGCTCCCCGGGGGCTCCGACCTACAATGAGCAGTTCTTC. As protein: CASSPGAPTYNEQFF.

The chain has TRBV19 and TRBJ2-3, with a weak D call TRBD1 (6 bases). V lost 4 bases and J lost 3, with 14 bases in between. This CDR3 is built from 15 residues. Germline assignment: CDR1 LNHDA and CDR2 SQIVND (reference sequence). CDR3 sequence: CASSTPQGLTDTQYF. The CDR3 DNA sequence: TGTGCCAGTAGTACCCCACAGGGATTAACAGATACGCAGTATTTT.

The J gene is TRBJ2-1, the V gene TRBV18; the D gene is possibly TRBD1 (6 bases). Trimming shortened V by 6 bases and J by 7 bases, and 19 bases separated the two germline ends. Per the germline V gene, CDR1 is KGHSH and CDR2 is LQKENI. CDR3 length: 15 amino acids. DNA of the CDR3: TGTGCCAGCTCCGAACAGGGTCAGATACAGAATGAGCAGTTCTTC. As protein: CASSEQGQIQNEQFF.

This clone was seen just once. The CDR3 region is CASSVGGNTGELFF. The CDR3 bases are TGTGCCAGCAGCGTAGGTGGGAACACCGGGGAGCTGTTTTTT. The chain couples TRBV9 to TRBJ2-2; D uncertain. The length of the CDR3 is 14 residues. V lost 0 bases and J 1 base, leaving 4 bases between the germline ends. Germline CDR1 SGDLS, CDR2 YYNGEE.

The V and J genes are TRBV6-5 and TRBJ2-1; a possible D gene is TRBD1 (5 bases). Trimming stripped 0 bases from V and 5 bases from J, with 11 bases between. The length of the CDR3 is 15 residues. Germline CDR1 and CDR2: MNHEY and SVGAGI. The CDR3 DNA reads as TGTGCCAGCAGTTACTCGAGAACAGGAGACAATGAGCAGTTCTTC. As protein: CASSYSRTGDNEQFF.

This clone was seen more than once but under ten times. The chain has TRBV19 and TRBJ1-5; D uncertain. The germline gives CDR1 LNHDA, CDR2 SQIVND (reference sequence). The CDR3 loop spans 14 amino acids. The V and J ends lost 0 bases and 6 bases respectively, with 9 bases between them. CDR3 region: CASSIDRAVQPQHF. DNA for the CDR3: TGTGCCAGTAGTATAGATAGGGCGGTTCAGCCCCAGCATTTT.

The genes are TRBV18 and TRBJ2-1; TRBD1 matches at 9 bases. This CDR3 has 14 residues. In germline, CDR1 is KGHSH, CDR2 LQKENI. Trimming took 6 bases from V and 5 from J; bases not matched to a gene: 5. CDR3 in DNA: TGTGCCAGCTCCCGGGACAGGGTCAACAATGAGCAGTTCTTC. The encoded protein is CASSRDRVNNEQFF.

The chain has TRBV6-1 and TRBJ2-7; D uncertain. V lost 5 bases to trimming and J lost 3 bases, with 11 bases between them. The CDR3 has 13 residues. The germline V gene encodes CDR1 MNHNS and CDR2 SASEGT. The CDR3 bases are TGTGCCAGCAGTTTAGAGGCTTTCTACGAGCAGTACTTC. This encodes CASSLEAFYEQYF.

CDR3 region: CASSLGAGSYEQYF. The CDR3 bases are TGTGCCAGCAGCTTGGGGGCGGGGAGCTACGAGCAGTACTTC. The rearrangement links TRBV5-6 to TRBJ2-7; maybe TRBD2 (6 bases). Germline V gene data show CDR1 as SGHDT and CDR2 as YYEEEE. Trimming stripped 0 bases from V and 3 bases from J, with 10 bases between. CDR3 length equals 14 residues.

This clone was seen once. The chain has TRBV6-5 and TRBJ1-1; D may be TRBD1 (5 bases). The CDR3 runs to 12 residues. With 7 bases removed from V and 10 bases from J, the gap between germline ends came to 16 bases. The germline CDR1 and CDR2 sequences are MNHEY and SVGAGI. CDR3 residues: CASTDEGRRAFF. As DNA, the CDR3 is TGTGCCAGCACCGACGAGGGACGGAGAGCTTTCTTT.

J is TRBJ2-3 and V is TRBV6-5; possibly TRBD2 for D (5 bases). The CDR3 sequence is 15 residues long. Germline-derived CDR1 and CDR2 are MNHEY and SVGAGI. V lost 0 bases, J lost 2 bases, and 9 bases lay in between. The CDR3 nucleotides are TGTGCCAGCAGTTACTCGCGGAGGATCACAGATACGCAGTATTTT. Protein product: CASSYSRRITDTQYF.

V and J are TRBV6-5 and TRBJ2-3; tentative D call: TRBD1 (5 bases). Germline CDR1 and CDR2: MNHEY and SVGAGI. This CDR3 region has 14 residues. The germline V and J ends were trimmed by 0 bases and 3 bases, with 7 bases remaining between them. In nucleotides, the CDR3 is TGTGCCAGCAGTTACTCCGCAGGGACAGATACGCAGTATTTT. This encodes CASSYSAGTDTQYF.

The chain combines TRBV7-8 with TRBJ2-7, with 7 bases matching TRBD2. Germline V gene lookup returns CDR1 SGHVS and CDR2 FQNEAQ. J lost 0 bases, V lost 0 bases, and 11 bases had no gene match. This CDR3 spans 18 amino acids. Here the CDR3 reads CASSLAFIRGSRSYEQYF. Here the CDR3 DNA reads TGTGCCAGCAGCTTAGCCTTTATTCGCGGGAGTCGCTCCTACGAGCAGTACTTC. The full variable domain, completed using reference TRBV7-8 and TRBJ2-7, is GAGVSQSPRYKVAKRGQDVALRCDPISGHVSLFWYQQALGQGPEFLTYFQNEAQLDKSGLPSDRFFAERPEGSVSTLKIQRTQQEDSAVYLCASSLAFIRGSRSYEQYFGPGTRLTVT.

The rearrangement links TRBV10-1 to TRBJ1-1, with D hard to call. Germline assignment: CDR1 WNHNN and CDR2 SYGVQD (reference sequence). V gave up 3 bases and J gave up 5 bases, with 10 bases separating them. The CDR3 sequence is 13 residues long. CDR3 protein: CASSDEGRTEAFF. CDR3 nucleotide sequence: TGCGCCAGCAGTGACGAAGGTCGGACTGAAGCTTTCTTT.